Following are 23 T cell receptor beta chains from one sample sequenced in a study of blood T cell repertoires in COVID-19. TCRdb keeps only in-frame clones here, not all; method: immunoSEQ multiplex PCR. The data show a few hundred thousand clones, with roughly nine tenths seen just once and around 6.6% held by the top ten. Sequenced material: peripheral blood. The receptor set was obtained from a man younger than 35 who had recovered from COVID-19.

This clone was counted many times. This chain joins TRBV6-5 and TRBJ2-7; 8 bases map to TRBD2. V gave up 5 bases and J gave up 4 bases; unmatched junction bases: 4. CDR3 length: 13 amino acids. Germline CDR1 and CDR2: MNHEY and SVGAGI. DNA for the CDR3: TGTGCCAGCAGTCCAAGCGGGAGTTACGAGCAGTACTTC. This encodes CASSPSGSYEQYF.

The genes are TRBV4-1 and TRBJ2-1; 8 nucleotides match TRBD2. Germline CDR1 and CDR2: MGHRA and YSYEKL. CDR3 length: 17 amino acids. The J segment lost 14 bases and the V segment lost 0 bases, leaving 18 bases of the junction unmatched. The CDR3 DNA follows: TGCGCCAGCAGCCAAGAGTTTCCTCAGCGGGAGATTGATCATGAGTTCTTC. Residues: CASSQEFPQREIDHEFF.

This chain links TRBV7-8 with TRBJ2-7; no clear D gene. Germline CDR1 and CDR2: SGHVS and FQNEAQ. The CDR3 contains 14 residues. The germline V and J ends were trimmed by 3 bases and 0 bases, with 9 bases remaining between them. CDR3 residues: CASSFRSGSYEQYF. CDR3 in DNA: TGTGCCAGCAGCTTTAGGTCAGGCTCCTACGAGCAGTACTTC.

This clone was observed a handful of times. As DNA, the CDR3 is TGTGCCCAAGCGGAGGGGAGGGGGACTGAAGCTTTCTTT. Amino acid sequence: CAQAEGRGTEAFF. This chain connects TRBV10-3 to TRBJ1-1, with D tentatively TRBD1 (6 bases). The CDR3 runs 13 residues. With 11 bases removed from V and 5 bases from J, the gap between germline ends came to 18 bases. Germline V gene lookup returns CDR1 ENHRY and CDR2 SYGVKD.

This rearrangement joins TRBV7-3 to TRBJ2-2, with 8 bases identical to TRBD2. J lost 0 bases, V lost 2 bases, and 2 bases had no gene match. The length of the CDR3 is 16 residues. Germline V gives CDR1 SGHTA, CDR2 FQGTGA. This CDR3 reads CASSLGGLANTGELFF. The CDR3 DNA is TGTGCCAGCAGCTTAGGGGGACTAGCGAACACCGGGGAGCTGTTTTTT.

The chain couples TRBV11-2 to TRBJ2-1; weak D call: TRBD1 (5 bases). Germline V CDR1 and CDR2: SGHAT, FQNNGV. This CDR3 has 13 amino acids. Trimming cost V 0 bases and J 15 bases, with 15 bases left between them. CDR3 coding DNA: TGTGCCAGCAGCTTAGACCAGACAGTCCAGGTGTTCTTC. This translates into CASSLDQTVQVFF.

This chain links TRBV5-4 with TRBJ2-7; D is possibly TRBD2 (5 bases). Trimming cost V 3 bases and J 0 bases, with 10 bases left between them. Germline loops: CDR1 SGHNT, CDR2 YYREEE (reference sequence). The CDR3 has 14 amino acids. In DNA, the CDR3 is TGTGCCAGCAGCTGGTCGGGATCCTCCTACGAGCAGTACTTC. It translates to CASSWSGSSYEQYF.

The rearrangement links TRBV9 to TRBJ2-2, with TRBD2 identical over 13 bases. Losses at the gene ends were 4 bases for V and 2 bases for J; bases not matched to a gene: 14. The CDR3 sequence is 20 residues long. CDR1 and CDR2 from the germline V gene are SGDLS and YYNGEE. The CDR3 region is CASSSRGRTSGGLNTGELFF. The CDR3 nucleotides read TGTGCCAGCAGCTCAAGGGGGCGGACTAGCGGGGGTTTAAACACCGGGGAGCTGTTTTTT.

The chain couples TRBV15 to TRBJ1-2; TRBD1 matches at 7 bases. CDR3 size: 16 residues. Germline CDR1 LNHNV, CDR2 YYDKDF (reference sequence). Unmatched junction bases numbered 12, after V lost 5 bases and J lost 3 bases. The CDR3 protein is CATSGGQLDSYYGYTF. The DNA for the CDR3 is TGTGCCACCAGCGGGGGACAGCTCGACTCGTACTATGGCTACACCTTC.

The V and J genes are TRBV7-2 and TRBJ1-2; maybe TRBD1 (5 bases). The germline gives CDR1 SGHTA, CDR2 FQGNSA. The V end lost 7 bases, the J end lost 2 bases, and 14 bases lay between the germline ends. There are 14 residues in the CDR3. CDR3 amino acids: CASTPTVGNYGYTF. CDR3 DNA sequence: TGTGCCAGCACCCCGACAGTTGGAAACTATGGCTACACCTTC.

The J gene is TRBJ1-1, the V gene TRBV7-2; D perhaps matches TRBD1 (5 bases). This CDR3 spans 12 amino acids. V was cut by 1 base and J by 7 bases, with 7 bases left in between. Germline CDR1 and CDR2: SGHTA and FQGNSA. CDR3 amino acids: CASSLGGGEAFF. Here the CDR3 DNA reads TGTGCCAGCAGCTTAGGCGGGGGTGAAGCTTTCTTT.

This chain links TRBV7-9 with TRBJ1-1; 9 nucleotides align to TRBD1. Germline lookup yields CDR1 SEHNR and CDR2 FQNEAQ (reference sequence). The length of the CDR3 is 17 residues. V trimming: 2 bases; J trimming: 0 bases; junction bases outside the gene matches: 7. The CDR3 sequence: CASSLTQGAEMNTEAFF. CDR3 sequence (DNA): TGTGCCAGCAGCTTAACACAGGGGGCGGAAATGAACACTGAAGCTTTCTTT.

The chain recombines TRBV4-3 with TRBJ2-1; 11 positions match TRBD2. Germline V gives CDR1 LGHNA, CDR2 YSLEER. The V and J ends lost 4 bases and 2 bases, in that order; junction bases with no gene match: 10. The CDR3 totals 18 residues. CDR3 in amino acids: CASSPSPSGGSAYNEQFF. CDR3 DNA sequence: TGCGCCAGCAGCCCATCGCCTAGCGGGGGGTCTGCCTACAATGAGCAGTTCTTC.

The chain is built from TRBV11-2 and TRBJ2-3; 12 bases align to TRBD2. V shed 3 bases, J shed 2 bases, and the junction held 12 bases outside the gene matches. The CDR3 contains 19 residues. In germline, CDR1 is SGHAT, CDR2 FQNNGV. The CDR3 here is CASSFPARLAGEDTDTQYF. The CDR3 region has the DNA TGTGCCAGCAGCTTCCCAGCAAGACTAGCGGGAGAAGACACAGATACGCAGTATTTT.

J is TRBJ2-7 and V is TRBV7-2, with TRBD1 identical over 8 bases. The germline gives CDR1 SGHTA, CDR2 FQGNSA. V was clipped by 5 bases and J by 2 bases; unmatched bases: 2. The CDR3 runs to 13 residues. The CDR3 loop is CASSRDRTYEQYF. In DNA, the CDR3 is TGTGCCAGCAGCCGGGACAGGACCTACGAGCAGTACTTC.

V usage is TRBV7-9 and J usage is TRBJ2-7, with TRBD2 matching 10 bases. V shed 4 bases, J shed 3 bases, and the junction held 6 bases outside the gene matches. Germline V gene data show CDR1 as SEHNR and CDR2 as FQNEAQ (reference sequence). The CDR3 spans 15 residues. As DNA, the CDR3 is TGTGCCAGCAGCTCCCTAGCGGGGGCAAACTACGAGCAGTACTTC. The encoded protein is CASSSLAGANYEQYF.

The CDR3 spells CASSVGQENPYGYTF. As DNA, the CDR3 is TGTGCCAGTAGTGTGGGACAGGAGAACCCCTATGGCTACACCTTC. The V gene is TRBV19, the J gene TRBJ1-2; 8 bases match TRBD1. Unmatched junction bases numbered 9, after V lost 5 bases and J lost 4 bases. Germline lookup yields CDR1 LNHDA and CDR2 SQIVND (reference sequence). The CDR3 is made up of 15 amino acids.

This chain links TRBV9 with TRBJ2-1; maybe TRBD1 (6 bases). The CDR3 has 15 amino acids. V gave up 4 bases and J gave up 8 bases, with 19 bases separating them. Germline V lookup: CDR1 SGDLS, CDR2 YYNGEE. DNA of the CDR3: TGTGCCAGCAGCCCCCGCCAGGGGTTAGGAGATGAGCAGTTCTTC. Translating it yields CASSPRQGLGDEQFF.

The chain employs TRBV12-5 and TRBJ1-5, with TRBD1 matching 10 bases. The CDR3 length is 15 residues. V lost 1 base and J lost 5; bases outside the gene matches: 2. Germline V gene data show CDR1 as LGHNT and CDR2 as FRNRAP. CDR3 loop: CASGLEGTGDQPQHF. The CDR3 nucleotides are TGTGCTAGTGGTTTGGAAGGGACAGGGGATCAGCCCCAGCATTTT.

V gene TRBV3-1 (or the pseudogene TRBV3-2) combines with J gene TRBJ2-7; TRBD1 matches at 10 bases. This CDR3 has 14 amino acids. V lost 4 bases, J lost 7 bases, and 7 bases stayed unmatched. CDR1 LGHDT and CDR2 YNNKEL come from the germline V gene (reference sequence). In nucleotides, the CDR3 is TGTGCCAGCAGCCCATGGACAGGGGGACAAGAGCAGTACTTC. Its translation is CASSPWTGGQEQYF.

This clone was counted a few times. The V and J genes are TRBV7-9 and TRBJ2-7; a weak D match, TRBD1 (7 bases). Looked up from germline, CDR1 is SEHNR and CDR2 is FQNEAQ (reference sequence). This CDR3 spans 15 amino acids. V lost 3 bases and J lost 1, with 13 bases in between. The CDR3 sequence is CASSLEGARSYEQYF. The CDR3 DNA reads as TGTGCCAGCAGCTTGGAGGGGGCAAGATCCTACGAGCAGTACTTC.

In nucleotides, the CDR3 is TGTGCCAGCAGCCTTCCGACAGTGAACACTGAAGCTTTCTTT. Residues: CASSLPTVNTEAFF. V is TRBV7-2 and J is TRBJ1-1; perhaps TRBD1 as D (5 bases). Germline lookup yields CDR1 SGHTA and CDR2 FQGNSA. This CDR3 spans 14 amino acids. V lost 5 bases and J 0 bases, leaving 10 bases between the germline ends.

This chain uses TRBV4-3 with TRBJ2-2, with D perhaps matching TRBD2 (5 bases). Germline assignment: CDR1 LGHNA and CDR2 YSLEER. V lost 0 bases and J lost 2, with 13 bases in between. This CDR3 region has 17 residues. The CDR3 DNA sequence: TGCGCCAGCAGCCAAGATCGGGGAGCGGATAACACCGGGGAGCTGTTTTTT. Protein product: CASSQDRGADNTGELFF.